This T cell receptor (beta chain) was identified in a study of STAT5B mutations in CD4+ large granular lymphocyte leukemia. CDR3 length equals 16 residues. Germline assignment: CDR1 SGHAT and CDR2 FQNNGV. Trimming removed 1 base at V and 3 bases at J, with 13 bases between. Control samples were healthy donors' buffy coats. Produced via immunoSEQ multiplex PCR; TCRdb's table is partial and in-frame only. The table includes approximately 32,000 clones, 88% detected once. This clone was seen just once. The TCR comes from a human donor in good health. The sample taken for sequencing was CD4+ T cells from blood buffy coats. This chain uses TRBV11-2 with TRBJ1-3; no firm D call. CDR3 residues: CASSLVGRRYGNTIYF. CDR3 bases: TGTGCCAGCAGCTTAGTCGGGCGGCGGTATGGAAACACCATATATTTT. Complete variable domain (other parts from reference TRBV11-2 and TRBJ1-3): EAGVAQSPRYKIIEKRQSVAFWCNPISGHATLYWYQQILGQGPKLLIQFQNNGVVDDSQLPKDRFSAERLKGVDSTLKIQPAKLEDSAVYLCASSLVGRRYGNTIYFGEGSWLTVV.